This T cell receptor beta chain was retrieved from a study of blood T cells in healthy people across ages. A sample-barcoded 5' primer and a J-beta primer mix were used in a second PCR of about 6 to 11 cycles. Carrying 12 random nucleotides, a template-switch adaptor labeled each individual cDNA molecule. TCRdb re-called the 5' RACE reads through MiXCR, storing one row per CDR3 protein. This sample has fewer than 800,000 distinct CDR3 sequences; about 32% occur once, and the top ten carry 15% to 17%. The draw of peripheral blood yielded around 9.6 milliliters from each donor. The authors isolated at least 6.5 million PBMCs per sample. Study-level results: Higher diversity and more naive CD4+ cells were features of long-lived donors, compared to aged donors.

This CDR3 is 15 amino acids long. Germline assignment: CDR1 KGHSH and CDR2 LQKENI. V gave up 3 bases and J gave up 7 bases; unmatched junction bases: 8. This clonotype came up a few times. Its antigen is not identified. This chain links TRBV18 with TRBJ1-2; 10 bases fit TRBD1. The clonotype originates from a woman of 80 years or more in good health. The sequenced sample consisted of blood. This chain's CDR3 is CASSPLGQGDSGYTF. The CDR3, as DNA: TGTGCCAGCTCACCCCTAGGACAGGGGGACTCTGGCTACACCTTC.